This T cell receptor beta chain was recovered during a study of tumor-infiltrating lymphocytes in primary liver carcinoma. Researchers drew blood RNA from unsorted whole blood and extracted germline DNA as well. Study results and limitations: CD4+ and CD8+ repertoires could not be compared in these unsorted bulk samples. The study found a significantly higher top-250-clone fraction in tumors than in blood (p = 0.039).

Comments on this clonotype: Antigen unknown.

The V end lost 0 bases, the J end lost 9 bases, and 8 bases lay between the germline ends. The CDR3 runs 12 residues. Germline CDR1 reads ENHRY; CDR2 reads SYGVKD. Total RNA (about 500 ng) served as template for TCR beta cDNA synthesis primed by a constant-region primer. For TCR beta, libraries were produced by three nested multiplex PCR rounds using slightly modified ARM-PCR. The first two PCR rounds, roughly 11 cycles each, used TRBV1-TRBV30 forward primers and a C-beta reverse primer. MiXCR, applied by TCRdb to the multiplex PCR reads, yields one record per CDR3 protein. Here the sample spans some 190,000 distinct CDR3 sequences, 60% being singletons.

The sequence was collected from a man in his forties with primary liver carcinoma and hepatitis B virus infection. The chain recombines TRBV10-3 with TRBJ2-5; D ambiguous. The sequenced sample was peripheral blood. The CDR3 coding sequence is TGTGCCATCAGTGAGTCGAGTTCCCCCCAGTACTTC. Protein product: CAISESSSPQYF.